One sample yielded the 13 T cell receptor beta chains listed below, sequenced in a study of T cells after yellow fever vaccination (dated by TCRdb to 2018 to 2020). The library was produced with 5' RACE. The sample was run on an Illumina NovaSeq 6000. The raw public reads went through TCRdb reprocessing: fastp at Q25, MiXCR clone calling, in-frame beta chains kept. For every CDR3 protein sequence, its rows merge into one entry that carries the most common genes and DNA. The sample has under 350,000 distinct CDR3 sequences on record, about 4% of them singletons. Around 25% of the sample is held by the ten biggest clonotypes. The sample's treatment or condition label, decoded: live attenuated yellow fever vaccine strain. This material consisted of PBMCs, taken 5 days after the yellow fever booster vaccination. Receptors were obtained from a man between 18 and 29 years old who received the YFV17D yellow fever vaccine.

The chain combines TRBV18 with TRBJ1-1, with 7 bases lining up with TRBD1. The CDR3 contains 15 residues. V lost 5 bases to trimming and J lost 4 bases; unmatched junction nucleotides: 10. CDR1 and CDR2 (germline): KGHSH, LQKENI. In DNA, the CDR3 is TGTGCCAGCTCATCTTACCGACAGGGCGGCACTGAAGCTTTCTTT. It codes for CASSSYRQGGTEAFF. The whole variable domain, remainder taken from reference TRBV18 and TRBJ1-1, is NAGVMQNPRHLVRRRGQEARLRCSPMKGHSHVYWYRQLPEEGLKFMVYLQKENIIDESGMPKERFSAEFPKEGPSILRIQQVVRGDSAAYFCASSSYRQGGTEAFFGQGTRLTVV.

This clonotype was seen repeatedly, ten times or more. The chain links TRBV7-3 to TRBJ2-1; TRBD2 matches at 14 bases. Germline loops: CDR1 SGHTA, CDR2 FQGTGA. J lost 8 bases, V lost 5 bases, and 2 bases had no gene match. The CDR3 has 14 amino acids. The CDR3 loop reads CASSPGLAGDEQFF. The CDR3 coding sequence is TGTGCCAGCAGCCCGGGACTAGCGGGGGATGAGCAGTTCTTC.

The V and J genes are TRBV6-5 and TRBJ2-3; D may be TRBD1 or TRBD2 (5 bases each). This CDR3 is 14 amino acids long. The germline gives CDR1 MNHEY, CDR2 SVGAGI. V lost 3 bases and J lost 1, with 8 bases in between. CDR3 nucleotide sequence: TGTGCCAGCAGTTATCGAGGGGGCACAGATACGCAGTATTTT. Its translation is CASSYRGGTDTQYF.

This clonotype was seen more than once but under ten times. The genes are TRBV5-6 and TRBJ2-6; the D is unclear. Germline CDR1 and CDR2: SGHDT and YYEEEE. The V gene lost 4 bases and the J gene lost 0 bases, with 8 bases spanning the gap. There are 15 residues in the CDR3. CDR3 protein: CASSAYSSGANVLTF. CDR3 DNA sequence: TGTGCCAGCAGCGCCTATAGCTCTGGGGCCAACGTCCTGACTTTC.

The chain couples TRBV6-5 to TRBJ2-2; D is perhaps TRBD2 (5 bases). The V and J ends lost 0 bases and 4 bases respectively, with 15 bases between them. The CDR3 loop spans 17 amino acids. From germline, CDR1 is MNHEY and CDR2 SVGAGI. The CDR3 here is CASSYSPGMQRTGELFF. The CDR3 DNA sequence: TGTGCCAGCAGTTACTCACCCGGGATGCAGCGCACCGGGGAGCTGTTTTTT.

This clonotype was counted a few times. The rearrangement links TRBV7-9 to TRBJ2-7, with 9 positions matching TRBD1. Germline values: CDR1 SEHNR, CDR2 FQNEAQ (reference sequence). V lost 2 bases, J lost 5 bases, and 7 bases stayed unmatched. This CDR3 has 15 amino acids. DNA for the CDR3: TGTGCCAGCAGCTTATTGGGACAGGGAATCAACGAGCAGTACGTC. Amino acid sequence: CASSLLGQGINEQYV.

Only a few counts were recorded for this clonotype. This sequence joins TRBV7-3 and TRBJ2-2; 7 positions agree with TRBD1. V lost 5 bases to trimming and J lost 3 bases; unmatched junction nucleotides: 3. The length of the CDR3 is 14 residues. In germline, CDR1 is SGHTA, CDR2 FQGTGA. CDR3 residues: CASSQTGDTGELFF. DNA of the CDR3: TGTGCCAGCAGCCAAACAGGGGACACCGGGGAGCTGTTTTTT.

This chain uses TRBV20-1 with TRBJ1-5; 7 bases line up with TRBD1. Germline V CDR1 and CDR2: DFQATT, SNEGSKA (reference sequence). CDR3 length equals 16 residues. Germline trimming cut 0 bases from V and 3 bases from J; bases unmatched to any gene: 8. The CDR3 sequence: CSARDHQGGDNQPQHF. In DNA, the CDR3 is TGCAGTGCTAGAGATCACCAGGGGGGTGACAATCAGCCCCAGCATTTT.

The sample holds a few counts of this clonotype. The genes are TRBV5-6 and TRBJ2-7; no clear D. Germline assignment: CDR1 SGHDT and CDR2 YYEEEE. The CDR3 has 14 residues. V shed 2 bases and J shed 0 bases, with 9 bases lying between them. The chain's CDR3 is CASSFGRSSYEQYV. The CDR3 nucleotides read TGTGCCAGCAGCTTTGGACGCAGCTCCTACGAGCAGTACGTC.

The genes are TRBV12-3 or TRBV12-4 and TRBJ1-6; D is unclear. Trimming removed 3 bases from V and 8 bases from J, with 5 bases in between. CDR3 length: 12 amino acids. The CDR3 reads CASSLDYSPLHF. For the CDR3, the DNA is TGTGCCAGCAGTTTGGACTATTCACCCCTCCACTTT.

This clonotype was counted a few times. The chain recombines TRBV7-2 with TRBJ1-6, with D possibly matching TRBD1 (5 bases). The CDR3 covers 15 residues. Germline V gives CDR1 SGHTA, CDR2 FQGNSA. V lost 6 bases and J lost 3, with 12 bases in between. This CDR3 is CASRRQPNYNSPLHF. CDR3 nucleotide sequence: TGTGCCAGCAGGAGACAGCCGAACTATAATTCACCCCTCCACTTT.

This clonotype was seen many times. The chain joins TRBV7-8 to TRBJ1-1, with D unresolved. The CDR3 covers 14 residues. Between the trimmed V and J ends, which lost 5 bases and 1 base, there was a span of 11 bases. CDR1 and CDR2 from the germline V gene are SGHVS and FQNEAQ. The CDR3 nucleotides are TGTGCCAGCAGCCCACGGGCTCAGAACACTGAAGCTTTCTTT. It is translated as CASSPRAQNTEAFF.

This chain uses TRBV28 with TRBJ2-5, with TRBD2 identical over 7 bases. V dropped 1 base and J dropped 5; count of bases not matched to a gene: 16. Germline lookup yields CDR1 MDHEN and CDR2 SYDVKM. The CDR3 totals 18 residues. CDR3 sequence reads: CASSLLGGWVGPKETQYF. The CDR3 DNA reads as TGTGCCAGCAGTTTATTGGGGGGGTGGGTCGGCCCGAAGGAGACCCAGTACTTC.